A selection of T cell receptor beta chains follows, all from one sample in a study of graft-versus-host responses after intestinal transplantation. The antigens of these receptors remain unknown. Sequenced by immunoSEQ multiplex PCR; TCRdb stores in-frame clones only, minus some. The data show around 110,000 clones, with roughly nine tenths seen just once and about 0.18% held by the top ten. Sequenced material: unstimulated CD4+ T cells sorted from spleen or lymph node cells, taken before intestinal transplant. The receptor source for this set is a human donor who received an intestinal transplant. The CDR3 runs from the conserved cysteine through the conserved F or W. Each record gives: D gene, J gene, V gene, clone size, CDR3 protein, CDR3 DNA. The D gene is left open where the match is weak. Clone size, where shown, is once, few, many, or a class for clones that have expanded.

>TRBD2|TRBJ2-3|TRBV4-1|-
CASSQAAGGPDTQYF
TGCGCCAGCAGCCAAGCAGCGGGAGGGCCAGATACGCAGTATTTT
>-|TRBJ1-6|TRBV5-5|-
CASSRSIPGSPLHF
TGTGCCAGCAGCCGTTCGATTCCGGGTTCACCCCTCCACTTT
>-|TRBJ1-6|TRBV18|-
CASSPLPGSSYNSPLHF
TGTGCCAGCTCACCACTTCCGGGGAGCTCCTATAATTCACCCCTCCACTTT
>-|TRBJ2-5|TRBV7-2|-
CASSLVPAANQETQYF
TGTGCCAGCAGCTTAGTCCCCGCGGCCAACCAAGAGACCCAGTACTTC
>-|TRBJ2-7|TRBV2|once
CASSESRVSYEQYF
TGTGCCAGCAGTGAAAGCAGGGTCTCCTACGAGCAGTACTTC
>TRBD1|TRBJ1-2|TRBV11-2|-
CASSFQGAGYGYTF
TGTGCCAGCAGCTTTCAGGGGGCTGGATATGGCTACACCTTC
>TRBD2|TRBJ2-3|TRBV29-1|-
CSARGRARGTDTQYF
TGCAGCGCCCGGGGGAGGGCTAGAGGCACAGATACGCAGTATTTT
>-|TRBJ2-5|TRBV19|-
CASSIRATGTAMETQYF
TGTGCCAGTAGTATAAGGGCTACAGGGACCGCGATGGAGACCCAGTACTTC
>TRBD1|TRBJ2-1|TRBV7-8|-
CASSNLQGNEQFF
TGTGCCAGCAGCAATCTACAGGGGAATGAGCAGTTCTTC
>TRBD1|TRBJ2-3|TRBV30|-
CAWSGDRTDTQYF
TGTGCCTGGAGTGGGGACAGGACAGATACGCAGTATTTT
>-|TRBJ1-4|TRBV19|-
CASSPSPNEKLFF
TGTGCCAGTAGTCCCTCTCCTAATGAAAAACTGTTTTTT
>-|TRBJ1-5|TRBV7-2|-
CASSQRFDQPQHF
TGTGCCAGCAGCCAGAGGTTTGACCAGCCCCAGCATTTT
>-|TRBJ1-4|TRBV7-9|-
CASSARGRGNEKLFF
TGTGCCAGCAGCGCGCGAGGGAGGGGGAATGAAAAACTGTTTTTT
>TRBD2|TRBJ2-3|TRBV11-3|-
CASSGTSRGDTQYF
TGTGCCAGCAGCGGGACTAGTAGGGGAGATACGCAGTATTTT
>TRBD1|TRBJ2-2|TRBV5-1|-
CASSFPGTGNTGELFF
TGCGCCAGCAGCTTCCCCGGGACAGGGAACACCGGGGAGCTGTTTTTT
>-|TRBJ2-1|TRBV19|-
CASRSVTSYEQFF
TGTGCCAGTAGATCGGTTACTAGCTATGAGCAGTTCTTC
>TRBD1|TRBJ1-2|TRBV19|-
CASSTRWTGDNYGYTF
TGTGCCAGTAGTACCCGGTGGACAGGGGATAACTATGGCTACACCTTC
>-|TRBJ2-7|TRBV18|-
CASSETRVLYEQYF
TGTGCCAGCTCGGAAACCAGGGTTTTGTACGAGCAGTACTTC
>TRBD2|TRBJ2-2|TRBV9|-
CASSAAGGNTGELFF
TGTGCCAGCAGCGCGGCGGGGGGGAACACCGGGGAGCTGTTTTTT
>-|TRBJ2-3|TRBV7-2|-
CASSPRGGGADTQYF
TGTGCCAGCAGCCCCAGAGGGGGGGGCGCAGATACGCAGTATTTT
>-|TRBJ2-6|TRBV5-6|-
CASSLRSRSGANVLTF
TGTGCCAGCAGCTTAAGGAGTCGCTCTGGGGCCAACGTCCTGACTTTC
>TRBD1|TRBJ2-7|TRBV28|-
CASRRDRGSYEQYF
TGTGCCAGCAGACGGGACAGGGGATCCTACGAGCAGTACTTC
>-|TRBJ1-2|TRBV29-1|once
CSVVTGSYPYTF
TGCAGCGTAGTTACAGGGTCCTATCCCTACACCTTC
>-|TRBJ1-1|TRBV11-2|-
CASSLAGVANTEAFF
TGTGCCAGCAGCTTAGCAGGGGTCGCGAACACTGAAGCTTTCTTT
>TRBD2|TRBJ2-1|TRBV9|-
CASSVAPSSGSTNEQFF
TGTGCCAGCAGCGTAGCTCCCTCTAGCGGGAGTACCAATGAGCAGTTCTTC
>TRBD1|TRBJ1-2|TRBV28|-
CASKTAPGTGHNYGYTF
TGTGCCAGCAAAACTGCACCGGGGACAGGGCATAACTATGGCTACACCTTC
>TRBD1|TRBJ1-2|TRBV5-1|once
CASRIGTGGFYGYTF
TGCGCCAGCAGGATCGGGACAGGGGGTTTTTATGGCTACACCTTC
>-|TRBJ2-5|TRBV14|few
CASSRSGQETQYF
TGTGCCAGCAGCAGGTCAGGGCAAGAGACCCAGTACTTC
>-|TRBJ1-5|TRBV6-6|-
CASSFPGSNQPQHF
TGTGCCAGCAGTTTCCCGGGGAGCAATCAGCCCCAACATTTT
>-|TRBJ1-2|TRBV6-1|-
CASSESGYYGYTF
TGTGCCAGCAGTGAATCCGGGTACTATGGCTACACCTTC
>TRBD2|TRBJ2-2|TRBV5-1|-
CASRLPMTSGSNTGELFF
TGCGCCAGCAGACTGCCCATGACTAGCGGGAGTAACACCGGGGAGCTGTTTTTT
>-|TRBJ1-5|TRBV5-4|once
CASSLAGVNQPQHF
TGTGCCAGCAGCTTGGCCGGGGTAAATCAGCCCCAGCATTTT
>-|TRBJ2-7|TRBV28|-
CASRTLGGFRPYEQYF
TGTGCCAGCAGGACCCTGGGGGGATTCAGACCCTACGAGCAGTACTTC
>TRBD2|TRBJ2-3|TRBV7-9|-
CASSLAGRREGTDTQYF
TGTGCCAGCAGCTTAGCTGGGCGACGGGAGGGCACAGATACGCAGTATTTT
>-|TRBJ1-4|TRBV5-8|-
CASSSTATNEKLFF
TGTGCCAGCAGCTCGACTGCAACTAATGAAAAACTGTTTTTT